The 28 T cell receptor beta chains below all came from one sample that was sequenced in a study of OX40 agonist ivuxolimab in advanced cancers. Sequencing was performed with immunoSEQ multiplex PCR; in TCRdb, only in-frame clones are kept and a portion is missing. The sample has about 83,000 clones; about 81% are singletons. The sample in question was CD4+ or CD8+ T cells sorted from blood, obtained in a trial of the OX40 agonist ivuxolimab. All receptors come from an adult with an advanced solid tumor such as melanoma, head and neck, liver or kidney cancer.

The V gene is TRBV6-5, the J gene TRBJ1-2, with a weak D call TRBD1 (5 bases). This CDR3 contains 14 residues. V was pared by 0 bases and J by 6 bases, with 11 bases between. Germline V gene data show CDR1 as MNHEY and CDR2 as SVGAGI. The CDR3 here is CASSYSKGRDGYTF. In DNA form, the CDR3 reads TGTGCCAGCAGTTACTCGAAGGGGCGCGATGGCTACACCTTC.

This clone was observed a handful of times. The chain joins TRBV7-2 to TRBJ1-5; D perhaps matches TRBD1 (5 bases). Germline values: CDR1 SGHTA, CDR2 FQGNSA. Trimming removed 0 bases from V and 8 bases from J, with 17 bases in between. The CDR3 extends over 16 amino acids. This CDR3 is CASSLAGSGIGEPQHF. The CDR3 DNA reads TGTGCCAGCAGCTTAGCCGGCTCAGGGATCGGGGAGCCCCAGCATTTT.

This sequence joins TRBV7-2 and TRBJ1-2; D is unresolved. V lost 1 base and J 4 bases, leaving 13 bases between the germline ends. Per the germline V gene, CDR1 is SGHTA and CDR2 is FQGNSA. The CDR3 spans 15 residues. The CDR3, as DNA: TGTGCCAGCAGCTTAGACCGGGGTGAGGGCTATGGCTACACCTTC. Amino acid sequence: CASSLDRGEGYGYTF.

On this clone: Other DNA sequences from this sample encode an identical CDR3 as well. This chain joins TRBV5-1 and TRBJ2-5; 9 bases are shared with TRBD1. The CDR3 totals 14 residues. The germline V gene has CDR1 SGHRS and CDR2 YFSETQ. V lost 4 bases to trimming and J lost 4 bases; unmatched junction nucleotides: 5. The chain's CDR3 is CASSTGQGRETQYF. CDR3 nucleotide sequence: TGCGCCAGCAGCACGGGACAGGGCCGAGAGACCCAGTACTTC.

V gene TRBV7-2 combines with J gene TRBJ2-7; D remains ambiguous. Germline V CDR1 and CDR2: SGHTA, FQGNSA. V gave up 1 base and J gave up 2 bases, with 3 bases separating them. The CDR3 runs 12 residues. Written as DNA, the CDR3 is TGTGCCAGCAGCTTAGTTGCCTACGAGCAGTACTTC. Translated, it gives CASSLVAYEQYF.

V gene TRBV7-9 combines with J gene TRBJ2-3; no reliable D call. Germline assignment: CDR1 SEHNR and CDR2 FQNEAQ (reference sequence). This CDR3 is 14 amino acids long. Trimming pared 6 bases from V and 8 bases from J, leaving 18 bases between. The CDR3 loop is CASRPEEIGGTQYF. The CDR3 coding sequence is TGTGCCAGCAGACCAGAGGAGATTGGCGGTACGCAGTATTTT. The variable domain in full, with the rest retrieved from reference TRBV7-9 and TRBJ2-3, is DTGVSQNPRHKITKRGQNVTFRCDPISEHNRLYWYRQTLGQGPEFLTYFQNEAQLEKSRLLSDRFSAERPKGSFSTLEIQRTEQGDSAMYLCASRPEEIGGTQYFGPGTRLTVL.

V is TRBV15 and J is TRBJ1-2; no clear D. Germline V CDR1 and CDR2: LNHNV, YYDKDF (reference sequence). V lost 1 base and J lost 0, with 6 bases in between. CDR3 size: 14 residues. The CDR3 sequence is CATSRAATNYGYTF. The CDR3 region has the DNA TGTGCCACCAGCAGAGCTGCAACTAACTATGGCTACACCTTC.

The chain joins TRBV18 to TRBJ2-2; D is undetermined. Germline V gives CDR1 KGHSH, CDR2 LQKENI. V was trimmed by 5 bases and J by 2 bases, leaving 6 bases between them. This CDR3 comprises 13 residues. The DNA of the CDR3 is TGTGCCAGCTCAGAAGACAACACCGGGGAGCTGTTTTTT. It encodes CASSEDNTGELFF.

V gene TRBV27 combines with J gene TRBJ2-7; D is undetermined. The germline V gene has CDR1 MNHEY and CDR2 SMNVEV (reference sequence). The CDR3 runs to 14 residues. Between the trimmed V and J ends, which lost 7 bases and 0 bases, there was a span of 13 bases. The CDR3 loop is CASIRTLGSYEQYF. CDR3 DNA sequence: TGTGCCAGCATTCGTACTCTGGGCTCCTACGAGCAGTACTTC.

This chain uses TRBV7-8 with TRBJ2-3; 9 nucleotides match TRBD2. CDR3 length: 19 residues. Per germline, CDR1 SGHVS and CDR2 FQNEAQ. The trim removed 5 bases at V and 0 bases at J, leaving 15 bases unmatched. CDR3 sequence reads: CASSQGKVAGVYSTDTQYF. DNA for the CDR3: TGTGCCAGCAGCCAAGGGAAGGTAGCGGGAGTCTATAGCACAGATACGCAGTATTTT.

This rearrangement joins TRBV18 to TRBJ2-3, with D maybe TRBD2 (6 bases). CDR3 length equals 16 residues. V lost 3 bases and J lost 5, with 18 bases in between. CDR1 KGHSH and CDR2 LQKENI come from the germline V gene. The CDR3 loop is CASSPNWSAGGDTQYF. The CDR3 nucleotides are TGTGCCAGCTCACCGAACTGGTCGGCCGGGGGAGATACGCAGTATTTT.

The V and J genes are TRBV5-1 and TRBJ2-3, with 8 nucleotides matching TRBD2. After removal of 4 bases from V and 1 base from J, the junction contained 2 bases not matched to a gene. The CDR3 covers 14 residues. CDR1 SGHRS and CDR2 YFSETQ come from the germline V gene. The CDR3 sequence is CASSISGGTDTQYF. Written as DNA, the CDR3 is TGCGCCAGCAGCATTAGCGGGGGCACAGATACGCAGTATTTT.

The chain has TRBV30 and TRBJ1-2; D is uncertain. In germline, CDR1 is GTSNPN, CDR2 SVGIG (reference sequence). This CDR3 spans 13 amino acids. V was pared by 2 bases and J by 2 bases, with 9 bases between. CDR3 sequence (DNA): TGTGCCTGGAGTATAAGGTTCAACTATGGCTACACCTTC. It translates to CAWSIRFNYGYTF. Using reference TRBV30 and TRBJ1-2 for the parts outside the CDR3, the full variable domain is SQTIHQWPATLVQPVGSPLSLECTVEGTSNPNLYWYRQAAGRGLQLLFYSVGIGQISSEVPQNLSASRPQDRQFILSSKKLLLSDSGFYLCAWSIRFNYGYTFGSGTRLTVV.

This rearrangement joins TRBV19 to TRBJ1-5; 9 nucleotides match TRBD1. The junction had 2 bases not matched to a gene; V was cut back by 1 base and J by 4 bases. Germline loops: CDR1 LNHDA, CDR2 SQIVND (reference sequence). CDR3 length: 15 amino acids. CDR3 nucleotides: TGTGCCAGTAGTATAGGGGACAGGGAAAATCAGCCCCAGCATTTT. Amino acid sequence: CASSIGDRENQPQHF.

This rearrangement joins TRBV7-9 to TRBJ2-1; 11 nucleotides line up with TRBD2. J lost 8 bases, V lost 4 bases, and 7 bases had no gene match. Germline-derived CDR1 and CDR2 are SEHNR and FQNEAQ (reference sequence). CDR3 length: 15 amino acids. DNA of the CDR3: TGTGCCAGCAGCTCTAGACTAGCGGGATTCTATGAGCAGTTCTTC. The encoded protein is CASSSRLAGFYEQFF.

The V and J genes are TRBV5-1 and TRBJ1-3; D is undetermined. V lost 2 bases, J lost 0 bases, and 12 bases lay in between. Germline CDR1 SGHRS, CDR2 YFSETQ. The CDR3 contains 16 residues. The CDR3 coding sequence is TGCGCCAGCAGCTTATTTGCCCTCAACTCTGGAAACACCATATATTTT. It translates to CASSLFALNSGNTIYF.

The J gene is TRBJ1-1, the V gene TRBV6-5; D is perhaps TRBD1 (5 bases). The CDR3 runs to 12 residues. From germline, CDR1 is MNHEY and CDR2 SVGAGI. As DNA, the CDR3 is TGTGGGGCAGGGAGGGTTCGGAGTGAAGCTTTCTTT. This sequence encodes CGAGRVRSEAFF.

The gene calls are TRBV10-3 and TRBJ2-7, with 11 bases lining up with TRBD1. Germline V gene lookup returns CDR1 ENHRY and CDR2 SYGVKD. The V segment lost 4 bases and the J segment 3 bases; nucleotides outside the gene matches: 2. The CDR3 is made up of 14 amino acids. The CDR3 DNA reads as TGTGCCATCAGTGGGGACAGGGGGAACTACGAGCAGTACTTC. This gives the protein CAISGDRGNYEQYF.

The V gene is TRBV5-4, the J gene TRBJ1-2; D gene ambiguous. The germline gives CDR1 SGHNT, CDR2 YYREEE (reference sequence). The CDR3 totals 14 residues. The V gene lost 3 bases and the J gene lost 0 bases, with 9 bases spanning the gap. CDR3: CASSSGKANYGYTF. The CDR3 DNA reads as TGTGCCAGCAGCTCCGGAAAGGCTAACTATGGCTACACCTTC.

V is TRBV5-4 and J is TRBJ2-7; 9 nucleotides line up with TRBD2. Germline V gives CDR1 SGHNT, CDR2 YYREEE (reference sequence). V trimming: 0 bases; J trimming: 2 bases; junction bases outside the gene matches: 3. This CDR3 is 15 amino acids long. In DNA, the CDR3 is TGTGCCAGCAGCTTGGGGGGCGGGAGGGCCTACGAGCAGTACTTC. Translating gives CASSLGGGRAYEQYF.

The table lists this clone with a few counts. The chain uses TRBV19 and TRBJ2-3; 7 nucleotides match TRBD1. V shed 6 bases, J shed 3 bases, and the junction held 12 bases outside the gene matches. Germline V lookup: CDR1 LNHDA, CDR2 SQIVND (reference sequence). The CDR3 consists of 16 residues. CDR3 nucleotide sequence: TGTGCCAGTAGGACTACGACAGGGATGGGTACAGATACGCAGTATTTT. It codes for CASRTTTGMGTDTQYF.

This sequence joins TRBV18 and TRBJ1-1; TRBD1 matches at 7 bases. V shed 2 bases, J shed 5 bases, and the junction held 5 bases outside the gene matches. The CDR3 has 14 residues. Germline CDR1 is KGHSH and CDR2 is LQKENI. The DNA for the CDR3 is TGTGCCAGCTCACCAAGACAGGGAGGGACTGAAGCTTTCTTT. Translation: CASSPRQGGTEAFF.

This chain uses TRBV29-1 with TRBJ1-2; D is undetermined. Per germline, CDR1 SQVTM and CDR2 ANQGSEA. CDR3 size: 12 residues. Deletions cut 6 bases from V and 4 bases from J, with 12 bases between. The CDR3 reads CSVINKPYGYTF. As DNA, the CDR3 is TGCAGCGTCATAAACAAACCCTATGGCTACACCTTC.

The chain recombines TRBV6-1 with TRBJ2-1; 8 nucleotides agree with TRBD1. CDR1 MNHNS and CDR2 SASEGT come from the germline V gene. J gave up 4 bases and V 6 bases, and 5 bases lay outside the gene matches. This CDR3 spans 14 amino acids. The CDR3 loop reads CASRDRGTYNEQFF. The CDR3 DNA sequence: TGTGCCAGCAGAGACAGGGGAACGTACAATGAGCAGTTCTTC.

The rearrangement uses TRBV29-1 and TRBJ2-7, with 10 bases aligning to TRBD1. V trimming: 7 bases; J trimming: 8 bases; junction bases outside the gene matches: 8. Germline lookup yields CDR1 SQVTM and CDR2 ANQGSEA. The CDR3 sequence is 12 residues long. As DNA, the CDR3 is TGCAGCGGGTTAGGGACAGGGGACAAGCAGTACTTC. Translating gives CSGLGTGDKQYF.

The rearrangement joins TRBV18 to TRBJ2-1; tentative D call: TRBD1 (6 bases). The germline CDR1 and CDR2 sequences are KGHSH and LQKENI. This CDR3 is built from 18 residues. Trimming stripped 3 bases from V and 7 bases from J, with 25 bases between. CDR3 DNA sequence: TGTGCCAGCTCACCCCGGGCTCAGGCCTACGTCCAGGGGAATGAGCAGTTCTTC. It translates to CASSPRAQAYVQGNEQFF.

The chain couples TRBV6-5 to TRBJ1-2; TRBD1 matches at 9 bases. This CDR3 comprises 14 residues. Germline CDR1 is MNHEY and CDR2 is SVGAGI. Trimming at V came to 7 bases and at J to 4 bases, leaving 7 bases not matched to a gene. The CDR3 loop reads CASKVGGQGYGYTF. For the CDR3, the DNA is TGTGCCAGCAAGGTCGGGGGACAGGGCTATGGCTACACCTTC.

The J gene is TRBJ1-2, the V gene TRBV10-3, with 7 bases identical to TRBD1. This CDR3 is 14 amino acids long. With 11 bases clipped from V and 5 bases from J, the junction kept 14 bases outside the gene matches. Germline CDR1 reads ENHRY; CDR2 reads SYGVKD. The CDR3 sequence is CAVKTGQLAYGYTF. The CDR3 DNA sequence: TGTGCCGTAAAGACAGGGCAGCTCGCTTATGGCTACACCTTC.